This TCR beta chain was profiled in a study of T cell responses to AZD1222 COVID-19 vaccine (dated by TCRdb to the early 2020s). Turning to the overall study: Because spike-specific TCR depth and breadth did not differ between the two schedules, AZD1222 recipients who got a second dose at roughly 4 weeks were pooled with those who got a second dose at roughly 12 weeks. TCR sequencing covered fewer than 250 trial participants: 200 to 220 given two doses of AZD1222 and 26 given two doses of MenACWY control vaccine. Trial participants were enrolled into age subgroups of 18-55, 56-69 and 70-plus years, which contained about 150, 28 and 57 TCR-sequenced participants, respectively.

Remarks on this clone: Its recognized antigen is unknown. No base qualities exist here, and no much larger clone lies one base off it.

The germline V gene (reference sequence) yields MNHEY for CDR1 and SMNVEV for CDR2. V loses 5 bases at its end and J loses 1 base; junction bases beyond the gene matches: 5. Including the terminal cysteine and phenylalanine, the CDR3 comprises 15 residues. Solely the CDR3 DNA is kept, with 45 bases framed from the first base. What the study reported, not specific to this receptor: No day 14 peak-response samples were available, so repertoires were characterized only after the peak T cell response. After two AZD1222 doses, both the breadth and the depth of spike-specific TCRs were significantly higher than at day 0 and than in MenACWY recipients. Nearly half of unique spike-specific TCRs reportedly recognized epitopes outside regions mutated in the B.1.351 and B.1.1.7 variants. The vaccine-associated CD4 TCRs covered the entire spike protein, and the dominant responses fell in regions 160-218 and 743-854. Most participants were white British and females outnumbered males, and the authors suggested that clonal diversity may have been underestimated. Conclusions about previously exposed vaccinees were limited because only a handful of AZD1222 recipients were SARS-CoV-2 seropositive at baseline. In the small 56-69-year group, the increase in depth fell short of significance, most likely because of low power.

The CDR3 regions of human TCRbeta chains were analyzed by immunosequencing. The study's own analysis went as follows. Repertoire TCRs were checked for matches against a reference library of SARS-CoV-2-specific TCRs that had been generated using the MIRA antigen-specificity platform. Breadth was defined as the fraction of unique TCRs that were SARS-CoV-2-associated. Depth was defined as the fraction of total T cells that were SARS-CoV-2-associated. Using the MIRA data, each spike-specific TCR was mapped to the spike region that the TCR reacts to and placed in a CD4 or CD8 class. Log10-transformed breadth and depth values were compared by one-way ANOVA with Sidak's multiple comparisons tests. TCRdb mirrors the immuneACCESS table, restricted to in-frame sequences. Some clones are absent from its copies; in checked studies, under half trace to an unresolved V gene, and the reason for the others is unknown. Clone size and V and J calls were adopted from that table, with D and trimming inferred from the DNA. The sample includes more than 85,000 clones, with over 70% observed a single time. The ten biggest clones cover roughly 15% of the sample.

The time point label on this specimen signifies: baseline before first vaccination. The vaccinee samples were drawn from two UK trials, COV001 and COV002, one of which was a single-blind randomized controlled phase 2/3 trial testing AZD1222 (ChAdOx1 nCoV-19) in healthy adults. Trial participant PBMC samples were collected at day 0 and day 28 after the second dose for TCRbeta chain sequencing. The source material was peripheral blood, sampled on day 0 of AZD1222 vaccination. Recombination linked TRBV27 to TRBJ2-7; TRBD2 agrees with 10 junctional bases. The source of this sequence is an adult in good health. Here is the DNA: TGTGCCAGCAGTAAGACTAGCGGGTCTTCCTACGAGCAGTACTTC. The encoded protein is CASSKTSGSSYEQYF.